These 4 T cell receptor beta chains originate from one sample sequenced in a study of T cell clones after liver transplantation (dated by TCRdb to between 2019 and 2020). To prepare the library, the immunoSEQ multiplex PCR assay was applied. The clones in this table, taken by TCRdb from immuneACCESS, are in-frame only. Not every clone is retained; where verified, under half of the shortfall comes from an unresolved V gene, and the cause of the rest is unknown. The sample includes some 6,000 clones, with 70% to 80% observed a single time. The top ten constitute less than 15% of the sample. Here the sequenced sample was CD8+ T cells from blood, taken roughly 3.5 years after liver transplant. The receptors were gathered from a human patient who received a liver transplant. Some T cells may derive from the graft donor when a transplant has been performed.

The chain has TRBV9 and TRBJ2-1; tentatively, D is TRBD1 or TRBD2 (5 bases each). Germline V CDR1 and CDR2: SGDLS, YYNGEE. The CDR3 is made up of 15 amino acids. The germline V and J ends were trimmed by 0 bases and 2 bases, with 9 bases remaining between them. The CDR3 region is CASSVDGAAYNEQFF. CDR3 in DNA: TGTGCCAGCAGCGTAGACGGGGCGGCCTACAATGAGCAGTTCTTC.

The chain combines TRBV7-9 with TRBJ2-1, with 7 nucleotides matching TRBD2. The CDR3 contains 16 residues. Per the germline V gene, CDR1 is SEHNR and CDR2 is FQNEAQ (reference sequence). V lost 2 bases to trimming and J lost 0 bases; unmatched junction nucleotides: 4. The CDR3 protein is CASSLTSARSYNEQFF. The CDR3 nucleotides read TGTGCCAGCAGCTTAACTAGCGCCCGCTCCTACAATGAGCAGTTCTTC. Complete variable domain (other parts from reference TRBV7-9 and TRBJ2-1): DTGVSQNPRHKITKRGQNVTFRCDPISEHNRLYWYRQTLGQGPEFLTYFQNEAQLEKSRLLSDRFSAERPKGSFSTLEIQRTEQGDSAMYLCASSLTSARSYNEQFFGPGTRLTVL.

This clone came up a few times. V gene TRBV13 combines with J gene TRBJ2-1, with D uncertain. CDR3 length: 14 residues. The V end lost 1 base, the J end lost 3 bases, and 7 bases lay between the germline ends. Germline CDR1 PRHDT, CDR2 FYEKMQ (reference sequence). This CDR3 reads CASSLDMYYNEQFF. The CDR3 region has the DNA TGTGCCAGCAGCTTAGACATGTACTACAATGAGCAGTTCTTC.

The chain combines TRBV7-6 with TRBJ2-5; no clear D. Deletions cut 1 base from V and 5 bases from J, with 8 bases between. Germline CDR1 SGHVS, CDR2 FNYEAQ. The CDR3 has 13 amino acids. The CDR3 coding sequence is TGTGCCAGCAGCTTAGGCATACGGGAGACCCAGTACTTC. This sequence encodes CASSLGIRETQYF.